In its sample, the clone carrying this T cell receptor beta chain was seen a few times. The CDR3 sequence is 16 residues long. CDR1 is MGHRA and CDR2 is YSYEKL in the germline V gene. V lost 4 bases to trimming and J lost 0 bases; unmatched junction nucleotides: 3. These data are taken from a study of identical twins. No donor was unhealthy or non-Caucasian. TCRdb called the 5' RACE reads again in MiXCR, with one record for every CDR3 protein. The data hold 450,000 or so distinct CDR3 sequences, with approximately 15% observed a single time. These data were also filed under a second study, of yellow fever vaccine responses in identical twins.

This chain joins TRBV4-1 and TRBJ2-2, with 9 bases lining up with TRBD1. This TCR was recovered from a young woman in good health. Sequencing was carried out using CD4+ T cells sorted from blood. CDR3 sequence (DNA): TGCGCCAGCAGCCGCGGGACAGGGACGAACACCGGGGAGCTGTTTTTT. Translated: CASSRGTGTNTGELFF.